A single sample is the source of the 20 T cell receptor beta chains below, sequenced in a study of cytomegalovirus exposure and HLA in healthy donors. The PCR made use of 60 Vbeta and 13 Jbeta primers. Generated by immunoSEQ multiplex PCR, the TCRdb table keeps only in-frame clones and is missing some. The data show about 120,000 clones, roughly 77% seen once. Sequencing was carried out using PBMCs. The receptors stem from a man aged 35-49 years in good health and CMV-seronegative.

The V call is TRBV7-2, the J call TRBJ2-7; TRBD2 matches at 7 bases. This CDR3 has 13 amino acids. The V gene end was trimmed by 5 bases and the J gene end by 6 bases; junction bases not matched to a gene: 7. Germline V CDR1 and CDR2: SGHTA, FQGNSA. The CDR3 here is CASSPYLAVEQYF. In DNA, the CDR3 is TGTGCCAGCAGCCCCTACCTAGCGGTCGAGCAGTACTTC.

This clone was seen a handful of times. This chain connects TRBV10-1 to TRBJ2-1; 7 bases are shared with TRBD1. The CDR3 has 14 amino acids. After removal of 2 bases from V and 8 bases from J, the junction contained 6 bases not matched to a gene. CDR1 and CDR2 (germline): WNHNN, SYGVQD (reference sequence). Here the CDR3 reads CASSERRDSHEQFF. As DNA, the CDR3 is TGCGCCAGCAGTGAGCGCCGGGACAGCCATGAGCAGTTCTTC.

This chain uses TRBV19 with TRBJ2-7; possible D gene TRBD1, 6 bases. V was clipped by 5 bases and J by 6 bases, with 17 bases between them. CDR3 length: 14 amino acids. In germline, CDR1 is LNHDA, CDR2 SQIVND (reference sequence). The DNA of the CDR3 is TGTGCCAGTAGTGCCCTCTCTTGGGGGCCCGAGCAGTACTTC. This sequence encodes CASSALSWGPEQYF.

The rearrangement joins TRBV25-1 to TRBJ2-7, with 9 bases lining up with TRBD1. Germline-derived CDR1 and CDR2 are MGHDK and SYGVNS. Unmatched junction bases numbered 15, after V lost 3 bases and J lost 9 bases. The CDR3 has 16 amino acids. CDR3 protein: CASSDSLGTGPTVQYF. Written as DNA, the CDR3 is TGTGCCAGCAGTGATAGTCTCGGGACAGGGCCTACCGTGCAGTACTTC.

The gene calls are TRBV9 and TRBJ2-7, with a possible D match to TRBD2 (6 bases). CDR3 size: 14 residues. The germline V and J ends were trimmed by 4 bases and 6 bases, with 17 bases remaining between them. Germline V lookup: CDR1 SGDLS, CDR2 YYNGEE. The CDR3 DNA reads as TGTGCCAGCAGCCTTAGGGACTCCCCCGGCGAGCAGTACTTC. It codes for CASSLRDSPGEQYF.

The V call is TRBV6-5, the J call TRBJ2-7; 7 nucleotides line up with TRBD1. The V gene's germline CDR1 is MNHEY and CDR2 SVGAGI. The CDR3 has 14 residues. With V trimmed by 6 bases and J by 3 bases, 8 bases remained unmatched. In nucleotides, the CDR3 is TGTGCCAGCAGAATAGACAGGGTGCGCTACGAGCAGTACTTC. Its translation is CASRIDRVRYEQYF.

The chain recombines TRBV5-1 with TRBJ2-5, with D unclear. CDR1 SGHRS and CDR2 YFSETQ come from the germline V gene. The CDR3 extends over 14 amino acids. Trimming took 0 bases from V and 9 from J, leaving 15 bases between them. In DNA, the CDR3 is TGCGCCAGCAGCTTGGAAACATTTGTCGTGGCCCAGTACTTC. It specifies CASSLETFVVAQYF.

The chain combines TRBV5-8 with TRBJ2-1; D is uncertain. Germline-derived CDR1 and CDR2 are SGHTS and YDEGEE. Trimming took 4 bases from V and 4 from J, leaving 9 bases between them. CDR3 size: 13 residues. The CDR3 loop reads CASSTGVYNEQFF. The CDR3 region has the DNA TGTGCCAGCAGCACCGGTGTTTACAATGAGCAGTTCTTC.

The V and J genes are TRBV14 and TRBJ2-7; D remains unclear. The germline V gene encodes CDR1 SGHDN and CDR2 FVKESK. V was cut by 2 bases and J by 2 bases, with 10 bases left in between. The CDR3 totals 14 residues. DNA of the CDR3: TGTGCCAGCAGCCAAATCGGCCGGGCCTACGAGCAGTACTTC. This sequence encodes CASSQIGRAYEQYF.

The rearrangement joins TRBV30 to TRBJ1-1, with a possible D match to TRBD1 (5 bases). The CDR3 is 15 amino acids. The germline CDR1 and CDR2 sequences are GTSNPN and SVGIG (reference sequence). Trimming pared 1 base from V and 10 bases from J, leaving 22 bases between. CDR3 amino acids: CAWSGTGTPGGGAFF. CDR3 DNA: TGTGCCTGGAGTGGGACCGGGACCCCGGGAGGCGGAGCTTTCTTT. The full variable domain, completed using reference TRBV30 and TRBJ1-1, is SQTIHQWPATLVQPVGSPLSLECTVEGTSNPNLYWYRQAAGRGLQLLFYSVGIGQISSEVPQNLSASRPQDRQFILSSKKLLLSDSGFYLCAWSGTGTPGGGAFFGQGTRLTVV.

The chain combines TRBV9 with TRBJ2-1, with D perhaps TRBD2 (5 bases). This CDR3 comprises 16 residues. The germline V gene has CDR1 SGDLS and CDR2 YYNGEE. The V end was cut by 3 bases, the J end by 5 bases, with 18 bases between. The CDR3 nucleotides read TGTGCCAGCAGCGCCCGAGGGTTCCCAAGAGACAATGAGCAGTTCTTC. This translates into CASSARGFPRDNEQFF.

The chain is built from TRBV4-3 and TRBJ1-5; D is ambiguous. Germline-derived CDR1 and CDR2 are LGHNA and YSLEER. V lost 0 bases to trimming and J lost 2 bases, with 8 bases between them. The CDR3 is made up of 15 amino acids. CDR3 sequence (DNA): TGCGCCAGCAGCCAAGATGAACAGCGCAATCAGCCCCAGCATTTT. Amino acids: CASSQDEQRNQPQHF.

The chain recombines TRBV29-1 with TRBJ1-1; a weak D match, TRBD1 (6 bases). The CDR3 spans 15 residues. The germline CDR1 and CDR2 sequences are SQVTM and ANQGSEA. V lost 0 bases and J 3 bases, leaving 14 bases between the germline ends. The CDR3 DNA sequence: TGCAGCGTTGAAGATGCGGGGGCTGGGGACACTGAAGCTTTCTTT. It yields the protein CSVEDAGAGDTEAFF.

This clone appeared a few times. CDR3 sequence: CASRDVGQSTDTQYF. The CDR3 DNA is TGTGCCAGCAGGGATGTGGGACAGAGCACAGATACGCAGTATTTT. The rearrangement joins TRBV9 to TRBJ2-3; 7 positions match TRBD1. The germline gives CDR1 SGDLS, CDR2 YYNGEE. The CDR3 runs 15 residues. The J segment lost 0 bases and the V segment lost 5 bases, leaving 6 bases of the junction unmatched. Based on the CDR3 plus reference TRBV9 and TRBJ2-3, the full variable domain is DSGVTQTPKHLITATGQRVTLRCSPRSGDLSVYWYQQSLDQGLQFLIQYYNGEERAKGNILERFSAQQFPDLHSELNLSSLELGDSALYFCASRDVGQSTDTQYFGPGTRLTVL.

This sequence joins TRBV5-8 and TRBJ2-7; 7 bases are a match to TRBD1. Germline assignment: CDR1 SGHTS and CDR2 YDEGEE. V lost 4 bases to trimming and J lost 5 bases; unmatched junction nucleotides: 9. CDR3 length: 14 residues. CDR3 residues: CASSLPGQGDEQYF. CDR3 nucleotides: TGTGCCAGCAGCCTCCCCGGGCAGGGGGACGAGCAGTACTTC.

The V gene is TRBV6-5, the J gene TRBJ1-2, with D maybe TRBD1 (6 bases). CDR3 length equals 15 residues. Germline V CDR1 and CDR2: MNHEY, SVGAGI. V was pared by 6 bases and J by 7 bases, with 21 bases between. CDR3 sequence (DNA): TGTGCCAGCAGCCACCACAGGGTCGAGAAGAGTGGCTACACCTTC. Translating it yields CASSHHRVEKSGYTF.

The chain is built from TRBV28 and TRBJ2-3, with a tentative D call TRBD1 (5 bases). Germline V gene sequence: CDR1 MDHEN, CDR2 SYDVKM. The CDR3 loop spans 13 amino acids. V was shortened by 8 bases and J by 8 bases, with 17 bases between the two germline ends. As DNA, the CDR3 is TGTGCCAGCGGACAACTCCTAGAACCTACGCAGTATTTT. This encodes CASGQLLEPTQYF.

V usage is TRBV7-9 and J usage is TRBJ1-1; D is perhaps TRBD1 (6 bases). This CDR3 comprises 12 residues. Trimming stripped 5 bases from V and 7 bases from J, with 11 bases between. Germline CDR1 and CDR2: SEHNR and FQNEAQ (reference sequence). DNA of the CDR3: TGTGCCAGCAGCGAACAGGGCTTTGAAGCTTTCTTT. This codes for CASSEQGFEAFF.

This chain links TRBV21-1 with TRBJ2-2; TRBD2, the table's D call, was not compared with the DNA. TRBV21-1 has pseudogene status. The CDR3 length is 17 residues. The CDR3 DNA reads TGTGCCAGCAGCAAGACTAGCGGGAGGGCCGGCACCGGGGAGCTGTTTTTT. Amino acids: CASSKTSGRAGTGELFF.

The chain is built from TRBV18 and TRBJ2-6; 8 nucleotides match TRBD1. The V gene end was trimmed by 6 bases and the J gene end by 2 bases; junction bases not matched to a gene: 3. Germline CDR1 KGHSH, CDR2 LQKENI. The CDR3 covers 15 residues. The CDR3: CASSLTGAGANVLTF. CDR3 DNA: TGTGCCAGCTCGCTGACAGGGGCTGGGGCCAACGTCCTGACTTTC.